One and the same sample provided the 9 T cell receptor beta chains below, sequenced in a study of beta chain features in type 1 diabetes. TCRB transcripts that were expressed got sequenced, as all of the isolated RNA had been reverse transcribed. This table comes from immunoSEQ multiplex PCR, and its TCRdb copy is limited to in-frame clones, with some not included. The data contain approximately 250,000 clones, around 10% of them seen just once; the ten biggest clones take up under 0.035%. The source material was naive CD4+ T cells from blood. These TCRs come from a young woman in good health.

The chain links TRBV7-6 to TRBJ2-1, with 11 bases fitting TRBD2. This CDR3 contains 15 residues. V was clipped by 5 bases and J by 8 bases; unmatched bases: 8. CDR1 and CDR2 from the germline V gene are SGHVS and FNYEAQ. CDR3 protein: CASSARLAGRDEQFF. In DNA form, the CDR3 reads TGTGCCAGCAGCGCCCGACTAGCGGGAAGGGATGAGCAGTTCTTC.

Ten or more counts support this clone. This chain connects TRBV7-2 to TRBJ2-3; 7 bases agree with TRBD1. V lost 5 bases, J lost 2 bases, and 4 bases stayed unmatched. Germline V gene data show CDR1 as SGHTA and CDR2 as FQGNSA. The CDR3 consists of 14 residues. The CDR3 spells CASSLDRVTDTQYF. The DNA for the CDR3 is TGTGCCAGCAGCCTAGACAGGGTCACAGATACGCAGTATTTT.

This sequence joins TRBV5-6 and TRBJ1-2; D is ambiguous. There are 15 residues in the CDR3. The ends were cut back, 2 bases at V and 8 bases at J, with 19 bases in the middle. Germline V gives CDR1 SGHDT, CDR2 YYEEEE. In DNA form, the CDR3 reads TGTGCCAGCAGCTTCGATATTATCGGTAGGAGCGGCTACACCTTC. Protein sequence: CASSFDIIGRSGYTF. Complete variable domain (other parts from reference TRBV5-6 and TRBJ1-2): DAGVTQSPTHLIKTRGQQVTLRCSPKSGHDTVSWYQQALGQGPQFIFQYYEEEERQRGNFPDRFSGHQFPNYSSELNVNALLLGDSALYLCASSFDIIGRSGYTFGSGTRLTVV.

This clone was seen a few times. The J gene is TRBJ2-1, the V gene TRBV5-1, with D possibly matching TRBD2 (6 bases). Trimming removed 3 bases from V and 1 base from J, with 20 bases in between. The V gene's germline CDR1 is SGHRS and CDR2 YFSETQ. This CDR3 comprises 18 residues. CDR3: CASSSGLSAAGSYNEQFF. CDR3 sequence (DNA): TGCGCCAGCAGCTCCGGACTATCCGCCGCCGGGTCCTACAATGAGCAGTTCTTC. The full variable domain, its missing parts supplied by reference TRBV5-1 and TRBJ2-1, is KAGVTQTPRYLIKTRGQQVTLSCSPISGHRSVSWYQQTPGQGLQFLFEYFSETQRNKGNFPGRFSGRQFSNSRSEMNVSTLELGDSALYLCASSSGLSAAGSYNEQFFGPGTRLTVL.

The chain combines TRBV5-4 with TRBJ1-1; the D gene is possibly TRBD1 (5 bases). The CDR3 runs to 15 residues. With 0 bases removed from V and 4 bases from J, the gap between germline ends came to 13 bases. Germline V gene sequence: CDR1 SGHNT, CDR2 YYREEE (reference sequence). CDR3 amino acids: CASSLAPDGGTEAFF. CDR3 bases: TGTGCCAGCAGCTTGGCCCCTGACGGGGGCACTGAAGCTTTCTTT.

This clone was seen more than once but under ten times. V is TRBV7-9 and J is TRBJ2-3; 15 positions agree with TRBD2. The CDR3 runs 17 residues. Looked up from germline, CDR1 is SEHNR and CDR2 is FQNEAQ (reference sequence). Losses at the gene ends were 4 bases for V and 5 bases for J; bases not matched to a gene: 7. The CDR3 loop is CASSSPGLAGGKDTQYF. CDR3 sequence (DNA): TGTGCCAGCAGCTCTCCAGGACTAGCGGGAGGGAAAGATACGCAGTATTTT. The full variable domain, its missing parts supplied by reference TRBV7-9 and TRBJ2-3, is DTGVSQNPRHKITKRGQNVTFRCDPISEHNRLYWYRQTLGQGPEFLTYFQNEAQLEKSRLLSDRFSAERPKGSFSTLEIQRTEQGDSAMYLCASSSPGLAGGKDTQYFGPGTRLTVL.

Only a few counts were recorded for this clone. J is TRBJ1-2 and V is TRBV7-3; weak D call: TRBD1 (5 bases). Between the trimmed V and J ends, which lost 2 bases and 8 bases, there was a span of 12 bases. CDR3 size: 13 residues. Germline V gene sequence: CDR1 SGHTA, CDR2 FQGTGA. CDR3 protein: CASSLGGEGGYTF. For the CDR3, the DNA is TGTGCCAGCAGCTTAGGAGGGGAGGGCGGCTACACCTTC.

The sample holds many counts of this clone. The V and J genes are TRBV10-3 and TRBJ2-5; 7 bases fit TRBD1. V lost 6 bases and J lost 4; bases outside the gene matches: 8. Germline assignment: CDR1 ENHRY and CDR2 SYGVKD. This CDR3 has 14 residues. CDR3 nucleotides: TGTGCCATCAGGGGGACAGAAACGGGAGAGACCCAGTACTTC. Its protein product is CAIRGTETGETQYF.

In DNA form, the CDR3 reads TGTGCCAGCACTCTGACAGACACCGGGGAGCTGTTTTTT. This sequence encodes CASTLTDTGELFF. The genes are TRBV25-1 and TRBJ2-2, with a tentative D call TRBD1 (5 bases). The length of the CDR3 is 13 residues. With 7 bases removed from V and 3 bases from J, the gap between germline ends came to 9 bases. Germline V lookup: CDR1 MGHDK, CDR2 SYGVNS.